One sample yielded the 23 T cell receptor beta chains listed below, sequenced in a study of T cell clonality in common variable immunodeficiency. Method: immunoSEQ multiplex PCR; TCRdb's copy keeps in-frame clones and lacks some. The sample shows fewer than 40,000 clones, none of them appearing just once. Material: peripheral blood mononuclear cells. The receptors were sampled from a person aged 18-70 years in good health.

This clone was seen at least ten times. The DNA ends 3 residues before the CDR3 does, and the rest of the CDR3 is filled in from the germline J gene. The genes are TRBV5-6 and TRBJ1-2, with 12 bases aligning to TRBD1. Germline V gives CDR1 SGHDT, CDR2 YYEEEE. The CDR3 consists of 14 residues. V lost 3 bases and J lost 5; bases outside the gene matches: 2. CDR3 region: CASSWDRGLYGYTF. CDR3 DNA, as far as it was read: TGTGCCAGCAGCTGGGACAGGGGGCTTTATGGC.

This clone was observed many times. The read gets to within 3 residues of the CDR3 end, and the germline J gene fills in the rest. The gene calls are TRBV7-6 and TRBJ1-1; the D is unclear. Germline CDR1 SGHVS, CDR2 FNYEAQ. Trimming removed 2 bases from V and 1 base from J, with 5 bases in between. CDR3 size: 13 residues. This chain's CDR3 is CASSLQRNTEAFF. The covered CDR3 bases are TGTGCCAGCAGCTTACAGAGGAACACTGAA.

This clone was counted ten times or more. The CDR3 sequence is CASVRDWNSNQPQHF. The sequenced part of the CDR3 DNA is TGTGCCAGCGTCCGAGACTGGAATAGCAATCAGCCC. The V call is TRBV19, the J call TRBJ1-5; D unclear. Sequencing ends 3 residues short of the CDR3 end; the germline J gene provides the rest. The CDR3 loop spans 15 amino acids. Per the germline V gene, CDR1 is LNHDA and CDR2 is SQIVND (reference sequence). V gave up 9 bases and J gave up 0 bases, with 15 bases separating them.

This clone was detected many times. The CDR3 is cut off 3 residues early in the read; its end comes from the germline J gene. The chain employs TRBV18 and TRBJ1-4, with 7 positions matching TRBD1. J gave up 8 bases and V 4 bases, and 7 bases lay outside the gene matches. Germline V gene sequence: CDR1 KGHSH, CDR2 LQKENI. The CDR3 runs 14 residues. CDR3 residues: CASSLTGVKEKLFF. CDR3 bases read: TGTGCCAGCTCACTCACAGGGGTAAAGGAAAAA.

This clone has ten or more counts. The read falls 3 residues short of the CDR3 end, and the missing part is taken from the germline J gene. The chain links TRBV10-3 to TRBJ2-3, with D perhaps matching TRBD2 (5 bases). The CDR3 contains 16 residues. From germline, CDR1 is ENHRY and CDR2 SYGVKD. Trimming shortened V by 0 bases and J by 4 bases, and 14 bases separated the two germline ends. The chain's CDR3 is CAISESPSLRPDTQYF. The CDR3 DNA, read in part, is TGTGCCATCAGTGAGTCGCCTAGCTTGAGGCCAGATACG.

The sample holds many counts of this clone. The read terminates 3 residues ahead of where the CDR3 ends, so the germline J gene completes it. This chain connects TRBV20-1 to TRBJ2-5, with TRBD1 matching over 12 bases. Unmatched junction bases numbered 10, after V lost 1 base and J lost 4 bases. CDR3 length equals 17 residues. From germline, CDR1 is DFQATT and CDR2 SNEGSKA (reference sequence). The sequenced part of the CDR3 DNA is TGCAGTGCTAGAGGGGACAGGGGGCCTAGTGTCGGAGAGACC. Translation: CSARGDRGPSVGET. The whole CDR3 sequence is CSARGDRGPSVGETQYF.

This clone appeared many times. The observed sequence ends 3 residues before the CDR3 terminus, with the missing tail filled in from the germline J gene. This sequence joins TRBV6-4 and TRBJ1-6, with D tentatively TRBD1 (5 bases). Looked up from germline, CDR1 is MRHNA and CDR2 is SNTAGT. This CDR3 comprises 14 residues. Deletions cut 4 bases from V and 8 bases from J, with 12 bases between. The CDR3 bases that were read are TGTGCCAGCAGTGGACTTCCGGGGGATTCACCC. Its protein product is CASSGLPGDSP. The whole CDR3 reads CASSGLPGDSPLHF.

This clone came up many times. The observed sequence ends 3 residues before the CDR3 terminus, with the missing tail filled in from the germline J gene. The chain uses TRBV5-1 and TRBJ1-2; perhaps TRBD1 as D (5 bases). Trimming cost V 4 bases and J 3 bases, with 16 bases left between them. Germline-derived CDR1 and CDR2 are SGHRS and YFSETQ. The CDR3 loop spans 15 amino acids. Incomplete CDR3 DNA: TGCGCCAGCAGCGAGAGGGAGGGGTCCCACTATGGC. This gives the protein CASSEREGSHYG. The complete CDR3 reads CASSEREGSHYGYTF.

This clone came up many times. Sequencing ends 3 residues short of the CDR3 end; the germline J gene provides the rest. V is TRBV7-8 and J is TRBJ2-3, with D possibly being TRBD2 (6 bases). There are 16 residues in the CDR3. Trimming pared 1 base from V and 1 base from J, leaving 12 bases between. Per germline, CDR1 SGHVS and CDR2 FQNEAQ. The CDR3 is CASSLVETRGTDTQYF. CDR3 DNA, as far as it was read: TGTGCCAGCAGCTTAGTCGAGACTAGGGGCACAGATACG.

This clone was recorded many times. Read data end 3 residues before the CDR3 end; the end is taken from the germline J gene. The V call is TRBV5-1, the J call TRBJ1-3, with TRBD1 matching 9 bases. The CDR3 sequence is 15 residues long. V trimming: 4 bases; J trimming: 4 bases; junction bases outside the gene matches: 6. Germline CDR1 SGHRS, CDR2 YFSETQ. The CDR3 is CASSAGTGKGNTIYF. CDR3 DNA (partial): TGCGCCAGCAGCGCCGGGACAGGGAAAGGAAACACC.

This clone was counted at least ten times. The CDR3 end is not reached by the read, which stops 3 residues before it; the germline J gene fills it in. The chain links TRBV20-1 to TRBJ1-2, with D perhaps matching TRBD1 (5 bases). CDR1 is DFQATT and CDR2 is SNEGSKA in the germline V gene (reference sequence). Deletions cut 6 bases from V and 6 bases from J, with 11 bases between. The CDR3 covers 11 residues. This CDR3 is CSALGGNGYTF. Incomplete CDR3 DNA: TGCAGTGCCCTCGGGGGAAATGGC.

The table lists this clone with many counts. Sequencing ends 3 residues short of the CDR3 end; the germline J gene provides the rest. Different DNA sequences within this sample yield the same CDR3. This chain joins TRBV20-1 and TRBJ1-1; D gene ambiguous. CDR1 and CDR2 from the germline V gene are DFQATT and SNEGSKA (reference sequence). CDR3 length: 15 residues. Partial CDR3 DNA: TGCAGTGCCGCGATACAACTAGCGCGGGAAGAGACC. This gives the protein CSAAIQLAREET. The whole CDR3 reads CSAAIQLAREETAFF.

This clone occurred many times. The read halts 3 residues ahead of the CDR3 end, with the missing end drawn from the germline J gene. This chain links TRBV29-1 with TRBJ1-2, with 10 bases fitting TRBD1. CDR1 is SQVTM, CDR2 ANQGSEA, per germline. This CDR3 is 13 amino acids long. The V segment lost 4 bases and the J segment 6 bases; nucleotides outside the gene matches: 5. Partial CDR3 DNA: TGCAGCGTTGGTGACAGGGGGCAGGATGGC. As protein: CSVGDRGQDG. The whole CDR3 region reads CSVGDRGQDGYTF. The variable domain in full, with the rest retrieved from reference TRBV29-1 and TRBJ1-2, is SAVISQKPSRDICQRGTSLTIQCQVDSQVTMMFWYRQQPGQSLTLIATANQGSEATYESGFVIDKFPISRPNLTFSTLTVSNMSPEDSSIYLCSVGDRGQDGYTFGSGTRLTVV.

The sample holds many counts of this clone. Read coverage stops 3 residues before the CDR3 terminus; the germline J gene supplies the remainder. The chain uses TRBV20-1 and TRBJ2-2; TRBD2 agrees at 7 bases. CDR3 length: 13 residues. Germline CDR1 reads DFQATT; CDR2 reads SNEGSKA (reference sequence). V was pared by 3 bases and J by 5 bases, with 3 bases of the junction left unmatched. The chain's CDR3 is CSARRENTGELFF. The covered CDR3 bases are TGCAGTGCTAGGCGGGAGAATACCGGGGAG.

At least ten counts were recorded for this clone. The read terminates 3 residues before the CDR3 end, so the remaining end is supplied by the germline J gene. The chain links TRBV3-1 (or the pseudogene TRBV3-2) to TRBJ2-3, with 14 nucleotides matching TRBD2. Germline trimming cut 0 bases from V and 3 bases from J; bases unmatched to any gene: 5. Germline CDR1 LGHDT, CDR2 YNNKEL (reference sequence). The CDR3 consists of 18 residues. The sequenced CDR3 bases are TGTGCCAGCAGCCAAGAACGGGGACTAGCGGGAGCAACAGATACG. It encodes CASSQERGLAGATDT. The whole CDR3 protein reads CASSQERGLAGATDTQYF.

At least ten counts were recorded for this clone. The read comes to an end 3 residues before the CDR3 does, leaving the germline J gene to fill in the end. The gene calls are TRBV5-6 and TRBJ2-7, with a tentative D call TRBD1 (6 bases). Germline V lookup: CDR1 SGHDT, CDR2 YYEEEE. V lost 2 bases, J lost 6 bases, and 15 bases lay in between. The CDR3 totals 14 residues. The sequenced CDR3 bases are TGTGCCAGCAGCTTTTCCGGGACAAAGGTCGAG. Protein sequence: CASSFSGTKVE. The CDR3 reads in full as CASSFSGTKVEQYF.

The sample holds many counts of this clone. The CDR3 goes on 3 residues after the read ends, and that part is filled in from the germline J gene. The rearrangement links TRBV5-1 to TRBJ2-1; D gene uncertain. Germline assignment: CDR1 SGHRS and CDR2 YFSETQ. Between the trimmed V and J ends, which lost 5 bases and 0 bases, there was a span of 6 bases. The CDR3 is 13 amino acids. This chain's CDR3 is CASRASSYNEQFF. The part of the CDR3 DNA that was read is TGCGCCAGCAGGGCCAGCTCCTACAATGAG.

This clone was seen many times. The CDR3 end is not reached by the read, which stops 3 residues before it; the germline J gene fills it in. The chain has TRBV19 and TRBJ1-1, with D perhaps matching TRBD1 (5 bases). This CDR3 comprises 14 residues. Deletions cut 0 bases from V and 5 bases from J, with 10 bases between. Germline lookup yields CDR1 LNHDA and CDR2 SQIVND (reference sequence). CDR3 sequence reads: CASSIERGKTEAFF. The CDR3 bases that were read are TGTGCCAGTAGTATAGAACGGGGGAAGACTGAA.

This clone was found many times. The read halts 3 residues ahead of the CDR3 end, with the missing end drawn from the germline J gene. This chain joins TRBV11-2 and TRBJ2-5; 7 bases are a match to TRBD1. The V gene end was trimmed by 2 bases and the J gene end by 4 bases; junction bases not matched to a gene: 1. The CDR3 covers 13 residues. The V gene's germline CDR1 is SGHAT and CDR2 FQNNGV. Partial CDR3 DNA: TGTGCCAGCAGCTTAACAGGGGCAGAGACC. Translating it yields CASSLTGAET. The CDR3 as a whole reads CASSLTGAETQYF. Supplemented by reference TRBV11-2 and TRBJ2-5, the full variable domain reads EAGVAQSPRYKIIEKRQSVAFWCNPISGHATLYWYQQILGQGPKLLIQFQNNGVVDDSQLPKDRFSAERLKGVDSTLKIQPAKLEDSAVYLCASSLTGAETQYFGPGTRLLVL.

Many counts were recorded for this clone. The sequenced CDR3 bases are TGTGCCATCAGTGAGTCGTGGCGGGAGTTTGATGCG. This encodes CAISESWREFDA. The CDR3 reads in full as CAISESWREFDAQYF. V and J are TRBV10-3 and TRBJ2-3, with 7 bases matching TRBD2. The CDR3 goes on 3 residues after the read ends, and that part is filled in from the germline J gene. Per the germline V gene, CDR1 is ENHRY and CDR2 is SYGVKD. This CDR3 has 15 amino acids.

This clone has a count of ten or more. Sequencing ends 3 residues short of the CDR3 end; the germline J gene provides the rest. This chain uses TRBV20-1 with TRBJ2-6; 8 bases line up with TRBD2. This CDR3 is 15 amino acids long. Germline CDR1 and CDR2: DFQATT and SNEGSKA (reference sequence). Trimming took 6 bases from V and 0 from J; bases not matched to a gene: 4. The sequenced CDR3 bases are TGCAGTGCGTCGGGGGGGGCCTCTGGGGCCAACGTC. It translates to CSASGGASGANV. In full, the CDR3 reads CSASGGASGANVLTF.

This clone has ten or more counts. The sequenced fragment ends 3 residues before the CDR3 boundary, so the rest is inferred from the germline J gene. The V call is TRBV9, the J call TRBJ1-6, with TRBD1 as a possible D gene (5 bases). Per germline, CDR1 SGDLS and CDR2 YYNGEE. V lost 1 base and J 4 bases, leaving 15 bases between the germline ends. This CDR3 is built from 17 residues. Incomplete CDR3 DNA: TGTGCCAGCAGCGTATCGTGGCAGGGCCCTTATAATTCACCC. Its protein product is CASSVSWQGPYNSP. The entire CDR3 protein reads CASSVSWQGPYNSPLHF.

This clone showed up many times. The CDR3 end is not reached by the read, which stops 3 residues before it; the germline J gene fills it in. The chain carries TRBV7-2 and TRBJ1-6; TRBD1 aligns across 7 bases. The germline V gene has CDR1 SGHTA and CDR2 FQGNSA. This CDR3 is built from 13 residues. Partial CDR3 DNA: TGTGCCAGCAGCGAACCCCCCGGGACAGCC. This encodes CASSEPPGTA. The full CDR3 sequence reads CASSEPPGTALHF.